These T cell receptor beta chains were read from a single sample in a study of T cell responses to AZD1222 COVID-19 vaccine. The method was immunoSEQ multiplex PCR; TCRdb's version includes in-frame clones alone and lacks a portion of them. The table has over 150,000 clones, around nine tenths seen once. Sequencing used peripheral blood, obtained on day 0 of AZD1222 vaccination. The receptors derive from an adult in good health. The CDR3 runs from the conserved cysteine through the conserved F or W. The order of the fields is CDR3 protein, CDR3 DNA, clone size, D gene, V gene, J gene. The D gene is left open where the match is weak. Clone size is stated in some rows and not others, as once, few, many or a class when expanded.

cdr3_aa: CASSGESSYEQYF
cdr3_nt: TGTGCCAGCAGCGGGGAGAGTAGCTACGAGCAGTACTTC
clone_size: NA
d_call: NA
v_call: TRBV5-6
j_call: TRBJ2-7

cdr3_aa: CASRGAGGAGNEQFF
cdr3_nt: TGTGCCAGCAGGGGAGCGGGGGGGGCCGGGAATGAGCAGTTCTTC
clone_size: NA
d_call: TRBD2
v_call: TRBV2
j_call: TRBJ2-1

cdr3_aa: CASSPSTGTNQPQHF
cdr3_nt: TGCGCCAGCAGCCCCTCGACAGGGACCAATCAGCCCCAGCATTTT
clone_size: once
d_call: TRBD1
v_call: TRBV5-1
j_call: TRBJ1-5

cdr3_aa: CASSPEVFLGYTF
cdr3_nt: TGCGCCAGCAGCCCGGAGGTCTTCTTGGGCTACACCTTC
clone_size: once
d_call: NA
v_call: TRBV5-1
j_call: TRBJ1-2

cdr3_aa: CASSTPSGATGELFF
cdr3_nt: TGTGCCAGTAGTACCCCGTCCGGGGCTACCGGGGAGCTGTTTTTT
clone_size: NA
d_call: NA
v_call: TRBV19
j_call: TRBJ2-2

cdr3_aa: CASSIGQGVKLFF
cdr3_nt: TGTGCCAGCAGCATCGGACAGGGTGTAAAACTGTTTTTT
clone_size: NA
d_call: TRBD1
v_call: TRBV5-6
j_call: TRBJ1-4

cdr3_aa: CASRREAAIAKNIQYF
cdr3_nt: TGTGCCAGTAGGAGAGAGGCCGCAATAGCCAAAAACATTCAGTACTTC
clone_size: NA
d_call: NA
v_call: TRBV19
j_call: TRBJ2-4

cdr3_aa: CASSGLANTGELFF
cdr3_nt: TGTGCCAGCAGCGGCCTGGCGAACACCGGGGAGCTGTTTTTT
clone_size: NA
d_call: NA
v_call: TRBV9
j_call: TRBJ2-2

cdr3_aa: CASSPTGQASYEQYF
cdr3_nt: TGTGCCAGCAGCCCCACGGGACAGGCTTCCTACGAGCAGTACTTC
clone_size: NA
d_call: TRBD1
v_call: TRBV3-1/TRBV3-2
j_call: TRBJ2-7

cdr3_aa: CASSIAPRTDGSNTEAFF
cdr3_nt: TGTGCCAGTAGTATAGCCCCACGAACGGACGGATCGAACACTGAAGCTTTCTTT
clone_size: NA
d_call: NA
v_call: TRBV19
j_call: TRBJ1-1

cdr3_aa: CASSLRAENEQFF
cdr3_nt: TGTGCCAGCAGTTTACGAGCAGAGAATGAGCAGTTCTTC
clone_size: NA
d_call: NA
v_call: TRBV27
j_call: TRBJ2-1

cdr3_aa: CASSEAGRGQGGYTF
cdr3_nt: TGTGCCAGCAGTGAAGCTGGAAGGGGGCAGGGTGGCTACACCTTC
clone_size: NA
d_call: TRBD1
v_call: TRBV2
j_call: TRBJ1-2

cdr3_aa: CASSSRTGGTDTQYF
cdr3_nt: TGTGCCAGCAGCTCCAGGACAGGAGGCACAGATACGCAGTATTTT
clone_size: NA
d_call: TRBD1
v_call: TRBV11-3
j_call: TRBJ2-3

cdr3_aa: CAWSGGGRGYTF
cdr3_nt: TGTGCCTGGAGTGGTGGGGGGAGAGGCTACACCTTC
clone_size: NA
d_call: NA
v_call: TRBV30
j_call: TRBJ1-2

cdr3_aa: CASKGWDRGLETQYF
cdr3_nt: TGTGCCAGTAAGGGCTGGGACAGGGGGCTTGAGACCCAGTACTTC
clone_size: NA
d_call: TRBD1
v_call: TRBV19
j_call: TRBJ2-5

cdr3_aa: CASSEPAGYEQYF
cdr3_nt: TGTGCCAGCAGTGAACCGGCCGGCTACGAGCAGTACTTC
clone_size: NA
d_call: NA
v_call: TRBV6-1
j_call: TRBJ2-7

cdr3_aa: CASSSREGTGNTIYF
cdr3_nt: TGTGCCAGCAGTTCCCGGGAGGGCACTGGAAACACCATATATTTT
clone_size: NA
d_call: NA
v_call: TRBV6-5
j_call: TRBJ1-3

cdr3_aa: CASSARGLVSGANVLTF
cdr3_nt: TGTGCCAGCAGCGCCAGGGGTTTGGTCTCTGGGGCCAACGTCCTGACTTTC
clone_size: once
d_call: NA
v_call: TRBV9
j_call: TRBJ2-6

cdr3_aa: CASSDRATYNSPLHF
cdr3_nt: TGTGCCAGTTCCGACAGGGCGACCTATAATTCACCCCTCCACTTT
clone_size: once
d_call: TRBD1
v_call: TRBV19
j_call: TRBJ1-6

cdr3_aa: CASSLNPGSSTEAFF
cdr3_nt: TGTGCCAGCAGCTTAAATCCGGGATCGAGCACTGAAGCTTTCTTT
clone_size: NA
d_call: NA
v_call: TRBV7-3
j_call: TRBJ1-1

cdr3_aa: CASSLYGEFGNTIYF
cdr3_nt: TGTGCCAGCAGCTTATACGGGGAATTCGGAAACACCATATATTTT
clone_size: NA
d_call: NA
v_call: TRBV11-2
j_call: TRBJ1-3

cdr3_aa: CAWSVVDRPYGYTF
cdr3_nt: TGTGCCTGGAGTGTTGTGGACCGTCCGTATGGCTACACCTTC
clone_size: NA
d_call: NA
v_call: TRBV30
j_call: TRBJ1-2

cdr3_aa: CASRSDQNQPQHF
cdr3_nt: TGTGCCAGCAGGTCGGACCAGAATCAGCCCCAGCATTTT
clone_size: NA
d_call: NA
v_call: TRBV12-3/TRBV12-4
j_call: TRBJ1-5

cdr3_aa: CASGEGSQPQHF
cdr3_nt: TGTGCCAGCGGGGAGGGTAGCCAGCCCCAGCATTTT
clone_size: NA
d_call: NA
v_call: TRBV6-6
j_call: TRBJ1-5

cdr3_aa: CASSITTGEGSPLHF
cdr3_nt: TGTGCCAGCAGCATAACGACAGGGGAAGGTTCACCCCTCCACTTT
clone_size: NA
d_call: TRBD1
v_call: TRBV9
j_call: TRBJ1-6

cdr3_aa: CASSLDGGPNQPQHF
cdr3_nt: TGTGCCAGCAGCTTAGACGGGGGTCCCAATCAGCCCCAGCATTTT
clone_size: NA
d_call: NA
v_call: TRBV7-9
j_call: TRBJ1-5

cdr3_aa: CSVVRANTEAFF
cdr3_nt: TGCAGCGTTGTTAGGGCAAACACTGAAGCTTTCTTT
clone_size: once
d_call: NA
v_call: TRBV29-1
j_call: TRBJ1-1

cdr3_aa: CASSEQGVGSPLHF
cdr3_nt: TGTGCCAGCAGTGAACAGGGTGTGGGTTCACCCCTCCACTTT
clone_size: NA
d_call: NA
v_call: TRBV6-1
j_call: TRBJ1-6

cdr3_aa: CASSLGRGQGNGYTF
cdr3_nt: TGTGCCAGCAGCTTGGGGCGGGGGCAGGGGAATGGCTACACCTTC
clone_size: NA
d_call: NA
v_call: TRBV5-4
j_call: TRBJ1-2

cdr3_aa: CASAWGTVQYEQYF
cdr3_nt: TGTGCTAGTGCCTGGGGGACAGTTCAATACGAGCAGTACTTC
clone_size: NA
d_call: TRBD1
v_call: TRBV12-5
j_call: TRBJ2-7

cdr3_aa: CASSQSTGTGLTDTQYF
cdr3_nt: TGTGCCAGCAGCCAATCAACCGGGACAGGGTTAACAGATACGCAGTATTTT
clone_size: once
d_call: TRBD1
v_call: TRBV3-1/TRBV3-2
j_call: TRBJ2-3

cdr3_aa: CAISESVGMNTEAFF
cdr3_nt: TGTGCCATCAGTGAGTCGGTGGGAATGAACACTGAAGCTTTCTTT
clone_size: once
d_call: NA
v_call: TRBV10-3
j_call: TRBJ1-1

cdr3_aa: CASSAGQGIAEAFF
cdr3_nt: TGTGCCAGCAGCGCTGGACAGGGTATCGCTGAAGCTTTCTTT
clone_size: NA
d_call: TRBD1
v_call: TRBV9
j_call: TRBJ1-1

cdr3_aa: CASSRSGQAYNEQFF
cdr3_nt: TGTGCCAGCAGCCGCTCTGGACAGGCCTACAATGAGCAGTTCTTC
clone_size: once
d_call: TRBD1
v_call: TRBV5-6
j_call: TRBJ2-1

cdr3_aa: CASSIPRDRGTNEKLFF
cdr3_nt: TGTGCCAGTAGTATTCCCCGGGACAGGGGAACTAATGAAAAACTGTTTTTT
clone_size: NA
d_call: TRBD1
v_call: TRBV19
j_call: TRBJ1-4

cdr3_aa: CASSASSTDTQYF
cdr3_nt: TGTGCCAGCAGTGCCTCTAGCACAGATACGCAGTATTTT
clone_size: NA
d_call: NA
v_call: TRBV6-4
j_call: TRBJ2-3